These T cell receptor beta chains were read from a single sample in a study of blood T cell repertoires in COVID-19. Clones were sequenced by immunoSEQ multiplex PCR, and TCRdb holds only the in-frame ones, with some missing. The sample lists over 200,000 clones; about 89% were seen once. Sequenced: PBMCs or T cells enriched from blood (not recorded which). The source is a human donor in a cohort exposed to, infected with or recovered from COVID-19 (not recorded which). The donor label of this sample is uncertain. CDR3s include the opening cysteine and the closing phenylalanine or tryptophan. The D gene is left open where the match is weak. Part of the rows lack a size; the others show once, few, many or a class for expanded clones.

d_gene: TRBD1
abundance: .
j_gene: TRBJ1-1
v_gene: TRBV19
CDR3nt: TGTGCCAGTAAGACAGGGAGTAGGGAGAACACTGAAGCTTTCTTT
CDR3aa: CASKTGSRENTEAFF

d_gene: TRBD2
abundance: .
j_gene: TRBJ2-7
v_gene: TRBV19
CDR3nt: TGTGCCAGTAGTAGCGGGGGGCCTTACGAGCAGTACTTC
CDR3aa: CASSSGGPYEQYF

d_gene: TRBD1
abundance: once
j_gene: TRBJ1-1
v_gene: TRBV7-9
CDR3nt: TGTGCCAGCAGCTTGGGGACAGGGGGCGCAGACGGCTCTGAAGCTTTCTTT
CDR3aa: CASSLGTGGADGSEAFF

d_gene: .
abundance: .
j_gene: TRBJ1-2
v_gene: TRBV5-5
CDR3nt: TGTGCCAGCAGCTTGAGCGCAGCTCCTTATGGCTACACCTTC
CDR3aa: CASSLSAAPYGYTF

d_gene: TRBD1
abundance: once
j_gene: TRBJ2-5
v_gene: TRBV11-2
CDR3nt: TGTGCCAGCAGCTTAGAGAGGGGGGACAGGGAGACCCAGTACTTC
CDR3aa: CASSLERGDRETQYF

d_gene: .
abundance: few
j_gene: TRBJ1-2
v_gene: TRBV12-3/TRBV12-4
CDR3nt: TGTGCCAGCAGACTAAGAGGATCCTATGGCTACACCTTC
CDR3aa: CASRLRGSYGYTF

d_gene: TRBD2
abundance: .
j_gene: TRBJ2-5
v_gene: TRBV5-5
CDR3nt: TGTGCCAGCCTGACGGGGGGGATAACGGAGACCCAGTACTTC
CDR3aa: CASLTGGITETQYF

d_gene: .
abundance: .
j_gene: TRBJ2-7
v_gene: TRBV4-1
CDR3nt: TGCGCCAGCAGCCAAGACCCGACCGAAAGGAGCGAGCAGTACTTC
CDR3aa: CASSQDPTERSEQYF

d_gene: TRBD1
abundance: .
j_gene: TRBJ2-1
v_gene: TRBV14
CDR3nt: TGTGCCAGCAGCCAAGCCCGACAGGGGGCCTACAATGAGCAGTTCTTC
CDR3aa: CASSQARQGAYNEQFF

d_gene: TRBD2
abundance: .
j_gene: TRBJ2-5
v_gene: TRBV5-4
CDR3nt: TGTGCCAGCGGACGACTAGCGGAGTACCAAGAGACCCAGTACTTC
CDR3aa: CASGRLAEYQETQYF

d_gene: TRBD2
abundance: .
j_gene: TRBJ2-5
v_gene: TRBV5-6
CDR3nt: TGTGCCAGCAGCTTCCCCAGGGTTGCGGGGGGGCAGAAGACCCAGTACTTC
CDR3aa: CASSFPRVAGGQKTQYF